The 5 T cell receptor beta chains below were found in one sample sequenced in a study of vaccination and CD4 T cells after COVID-19. Scientists ran DNA taken from cultured CD4+ T cells through the Oncomine TCR Beta short-read assay for sequencing. TCRdb redid the calling of the PCR reads with MiXCR, one entry per CDR3 protein. The repertoire holds fewer than 20,000 distinct CDR3 sequences, around 50% seen once, with 20% to 25% in the top ten. These receptors have no known antigen. The time point is: late sampling 161 to 241 days after vaccination in three convalescent patients. Treatment: 10-day PBMC culture with coronavirus spike peptide pools or control peptides (ViraFEST assay). The material was CD4+ T cells from blood, cultured in vitro, obtained about 7 months after SARS-CoV-2 vaccination. Receptors originate from a human donor who had recovered from COVID-19.

V is TRBV4-2 and J is TRBJ2-1; 10 bases agree with TRBD2. The junction had 6 bases not matched to a gene; V was cut back by 5 bases and J by 5 bases. Germline assignment: CDR1 LGHNA and CDR2 YNFKEQ. The CDR3 is 15 residues long. The CDR3 nucleotides are TGTGCCAGCAGCGCGAGCGGGAGGGGGAACAATGAGCAGTTCTTC. It yields the protein CASSASGRGNNEQFF.

CDR3: CASSYYRFYGYTF. DNA for the CDR3: TGTGCCAGCAGTTACTATAGATTCTATGGCTACACCTTC. This chain connects TRBV6-5 to TRBJ1-2; D unresolved. This CDR3 is 13 amino acids long. The germline CDR1 and CDR2 sequences are MNHEY and SVGAGI. Deletions cut 1 base from V and 4 bases from J, with 7 bases between.

V gene TRBV27 combines with J gene TRBJ2-1, with D perhaps matching TRBD2 (5 bases). The germline V and J ends were trimmed by 3 bases and 2 bases, with 11 bases remaining between them. The CDR3 sequence is 15 residues long. CDR1 is MNHEY, CDR2 SMNVEV, per germline (reference sequence). CDR3 in DNA: TGTGCCAGCAGTTTGATCCCAGCGGCCTACAATGAGCAGTTCTTC. Its translation: CASSLIPAAYNEQFF.

The rearrangement links TRBV10-3 to TRBJ2-7; D not certain. CDR1 and CDR2 from the germline V gene are ENHRY and SYGVKD. The V and J ends lost 6 bases and 2 bases respectively, with 14 bases between them. CDR3 length: 14 amino acids. Here the CDR3 reads CAIRDLDGTYEQYF. DNA for the CDR3: TGTGCCATCAGAGACTTGGACGGCACCTACGAGCAGTACTTC.

The CDR3 spells CSARDPSSGDSYEQYF. DNA for the CDR3: TGCAGTGCTAGAGATCCATCTAGCGGGGATTCCTACGAGCAGTACTTC. This chain links TRBV20-1 with TRBJ2-7; 9 bases match TRBD2. The CDR3 sequence is 16 residues long. Germline V gene sequence: CDR1 DFQATT, CDR2 SNEGSKA (reference sequence). V lost 0 bases and J lost 1; bases outside the gene matches: 7.